Listed below are T cell receptor beta chains from one sample, sequenced in a study of T cells after yellow fever vaccination. TCRdb processed the 5' RACE reads anew with MiXCR; each CDR3 protein has one entry. The data contain 110,000 to 150,000 distinct CDR3 sequences, under 7% of them singletons. Sample: CD4+ T cells sorted from PBMCs, taken 10 days after the yellow fever booster vaccination. Receptors originate from a man aged 25 to 40 who received the YFV17D yellow fever vaccine. The CDR3 runs from the conserved cysteine through the conserved F or W. A D gene is named only where the DNA matches it firmly. Size tells how often a clone was seen (once, few, many) or the class of an expanded clone, and some rows leave it out.

clone size: few
J gene: TRBJ2-7
D gene: .
CDR3 length: 14
V gene: TRBV6-5
CDR3 DNA: TGTGCCAGCAGTTATGGGTCAGAACCCTACGAGCAGTACTTC
CDR3 protein: CASSYGSEPYEQYF

clone size: few
J gene: TRBJ2-7
D gene: .
CDR3 length: 17
V gene: TRBV7-8
CDR3 DNA: TGTGCCAGCAGCTTAGCTAGGTCGTCAACCTCCTCCTACGAGCAGTACTTC
CDR3 protein: CASSLARSSTSSYEQYF

clone size: many
J gene: TRBJ2-7
D gene: TRBD2
CDR3 length: 13
V gene: TRBV20-1
CDR3 DNA: TGCAGTGTCCGAGCGGGAGGCCCCTACGAGCAGTACTTC
CDR3 protein: CSVRAGGPYEQYF

clone size: .
J gene: TRBJ2-5
D gene: .
CDR3 length: 15
V gene: TRBV28
CDR3 DNA: TGTGCCAGCAGACCAAGAACAGGGAACCAAGAGACCCAGTACTTC
CDR3 protein: CASRPRTGNQETQYF

clone size: .
J gene: TRBJ2-3
D gene: TRBD2
CDR3 length: 18
V gene: TRBV6-1
CDR3 DNA: TGTGCCAGCGGAAGGGGGGGCATAGCGGGATCGGCGGGGGATACGCAGTATTTT
CDR3 protein: CASGRGGIAGSAGDTQYF

clone size: few
J gene: TRBJ1-5
D gene: TRBD1
CDR3 length: 14
V gene: TRBV20-1
CDR3 DNA: TGCAGTGCTAGGGAGGGGGCGATGGGTCAGCCCCAGCATTTT
CDR3 protein: CSAREGAMGQPQHF

clone size: many
J gene: TRBJ2-5
D gene: .
CDR3 length: 14
V gene: TRBV7-8
CDR3 DNA: TGTGCCAGCGGCCTAACTAGCCCCCAAGAGACCCAGTACTTC
CDR3 protein: CASGLTSPQETQYF

clone size: many
J gene: TRBJ2-5
D gene: TRBD2
CDR3 length: 16
V gene: TRBV27
CDR3 DNA: TGTGCCAGCAGTCCCAACCTAGCGGACCGACAAGAGACCCAGTACTTC
CDR3 protein: CASSPNLADRQETQYF

clone size: .
J gene: TRBJ1-5
D gene: TRBD1
CDR3 length: 16
V gene: TRBV5-5
CDR3 DNA: TGTGCCAGCAGCTTTGCGGGACAGGGTAGTAGTCAGCCCCAGCATTTT
CDR3 protein: CASSFAGQGSSQPQHF

clone size: .
J gene: TRBJ2-1
D gene: TRBD2
CDR3 length: 18
V gene: TRBV20-1
CDR3 DNA: TGCTGTGCTAGAGATCGGACGGCTAGCGGGAGCTCCTACAATGAGCAGTTCTTC
CDR3 protein: CCARDRTASGSSYNEQFF